This T cell receptor (beta chain) is drawn from a study of CD8+ T cells in alopecia areata. About the research overall: Twice daily, treated patients received 5 to 10 mg of oral tofacitinib. General study points: Persistence during tofacitinib was seen for many expanded lesional clones in scalp and blood.

Following RNA extraction, reverse transcription yielded cDNA that acted as the sequencing template. Measured with immunoSEQ multiplex PCR; TCRdb has only the in-frame clones, and not every one. The repertoire has roughly 190,000 clones, approximately 61% of them found once; the top ten carry over 0.9%. Regarding this clone: Its specificity is not known.

The treatment: oral pan-JAK inhibitor, 5-10 mg twice daily. Sampling of alopecia areata patients yielded lesional scalp punch biopsies as well as peripheral blood. The CDR3 is 16 amino acids. Germline assignment: CDR1 GTSNPN and CDR2 SVGIG (reference sequence). The V gene end was trimmed by 0 bases and the J gene end by 2 bases; junction bases not matched to a gene: 10. The input for sequencing was CD4+ T cells sorted from blood, taken at week 24, from a patient treated with tofacitinib. This TCR came from a human donor with alopecia areata. The chain uses TRBV30 and TRBJ2-7; TRBD1 aligns across 7 bases. The CDR3 region is CAWSVLLGQPPYEQYF. Written as DNA, the CDR3 is TGTGCCTGGAGTGTACTCTTGGGACAGCCTCCCTACGAGCAGTACTTC.